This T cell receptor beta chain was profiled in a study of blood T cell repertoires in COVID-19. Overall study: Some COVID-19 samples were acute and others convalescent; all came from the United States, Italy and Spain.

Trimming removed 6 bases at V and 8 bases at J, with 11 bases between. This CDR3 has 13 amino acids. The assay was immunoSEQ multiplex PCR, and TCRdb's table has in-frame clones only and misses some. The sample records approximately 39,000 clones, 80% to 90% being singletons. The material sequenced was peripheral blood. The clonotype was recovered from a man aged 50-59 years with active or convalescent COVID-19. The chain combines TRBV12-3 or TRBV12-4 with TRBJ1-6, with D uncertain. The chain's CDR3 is CASSPVEDSPLHF. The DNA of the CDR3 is TGTGCCAGCAGCCCCGTAGAGGATTCACCCCTCCACTTT.